Listed below are T cell receptor beta chains from one sample, sequenced in a study of response to subunit inactivated influenza vaccine. TCRdb reprocessed the RT-PCR reads via MiXCR and lists one record per CDR3 protein. The sample holds 530,000 or so distinct CDR3 sequences, approximately 12% seen once. The sample here was PBMCs from blood, taken on the day of vaccination. The receptors here all came from a man aged 50 to 59 who received an inactivated influenza vaccine. CDR3s include the opening cysteine and the closing phenylalanine or tryptophan. The D gene is left open where the match is weak. The listing skips clone size in some rows; elsewhere it reads once, few, many or a size class.

TRBJ2-2 | TRBD2 | few | TRBV6-1 | CASTGSGDNTGELFF | TGTGCCAGCACTGGTAGCGGGGACAACACCGGGGAGCTGTTTTTT
TRBJ2-1 | NA | few | TRBV12-3/TRBV12-4 | CASRWEFNEQFF | TGTGCCAGCAGATGGGAGTTCAATGAGCAGTTCTTC
TRBJ2-1 | TRBD1 | NA | TRBV7-6 | CASSLETGFLYNEQFF | TGTGCCAGCAGCTTAGAGACAGGGTTTCTCTACAATGAGCAGTTCTTC
TRBJ2-5 | NA | many | TRBV29-1 | CSVTRGWGDETQYF | TGCAGCGTAACCAGGGGATGGGGTGATGAGACCCAGTACTTC
TRBJ1-1 | NA | NA | TRBV6-1 | CASSKRGTNTEAFF | TGTGCCAGCAGCAAAAGAGGGACCAACACTGAAGCTTTCTTT
TRBJ2-7 | TRBD2 | NA | TRBV10-3 | CAISGFAGALYEQYF | TGTGCCATCAGTGGTTTTGCGGGAGCTCTTTATGAGCAGTACTTC
TRBJ2-7 | NA | few | TRBV20-1 | CSARRASEKVYEQYF | TGCAGTGCACGAAGGGCTAGCGAGAAAGTCTACGAGCAGTACTTC
TRBJ2-1 | NA | few | TRBV5-5 | CASSFRLSSYNEQFF | TGTGCCAGCAGCTTCCGGCTGAGCTCCTACAATGAGCAGTTCTTC
TRBJ2-1 | NA | few | TRBV9 | CASSVGAGISYNEQFF | TGTGCCAGCAGCGTAGGGGCGGGGATCTCCTACAATGAGCAGTTCTTC
TRBJ2-1 | TRBD2 | NA | TRBV7-3 | CASSPRDSVHSGLAVNEQFF | TGTGCCAGCAGTCCCCGGGACTCAGTCCATTCGGGACTAGCTGTCAATGAGCAGTTCTTC
TRBJ2-7 | NA | NA | TRBV2 | CASVGWNRVYEQYF | TGTGCCAGCGTGGGGTGGAATCGGGTCTACGAGCAGTACTTC
TRBJ2-4 | NA | NA | TRBV6-1 | CASRRQGVETKNIQYF | TGTGCCAGCAGGCGTCAGGGAGTGGAGACCAAAAACATTCAGTACTTC
TRBJ1-1 | NA | many | TRBV12-3/TRBV12-4 | CASSPARDVTEAFF | TGTGCCAGCAGTCCGGCTAGGGACGTCACTGAAGCTTTCTTT
TRBJ2-5 | NA | few | TRBV11-2 | CASSKPRDLPNF | TGTGCCAGCAGTAAGCCCAGAGACCTTCCTAACTTC
TRBJ2-3 | NA | NA | TRBV5-1 | CASSFGQGVTDTQYF | TGCGCCAGCAGCTTCGGGCAGGGAGTCACAGATACGCAGTATTTT
TRBJ2-1 | TRBD2 | NA | TRBV2 | CASRSTSGSGNEQFF | TGTGCCAGCAGATCGACTAGCGGGAGTGGCAATGAGCAGTTCTTC
TRBJ2-5 | NA | few | TRBV7-2 | CASSTGAGPASLEYF | TGTGCCAGCAGCACGGGGGCCGGGCCGGCGTCTTTGGAGTACTTC
TRBJ2-5 | TRBD1 | few | TRBV24-1 | CATSASGGIQETQYF | TGTGCCACCAGTGCGTCAGGGGGCATCCAAGAGACCCAGTACTTC
TRBJ2-7 | NA | NA | TRBV28 | CASSLYGVSGDEQYF | TGTGCCAGCAGTTTATACGGCGTGTCTGGGGACGAGCAGTACTTC
TRBJ2-6 | TRBD1 | NA | TRBV5-1 | CASSLNIFLTGGSGANVLTF | TGCGCCAGCAGCTTGAACATATTTTTGACAGGGGGCTCTGGGGCCAACGTCCTGACTTTC
TRBJ2-1 | TRBD2 | few | TRBV11-2 | CASSAELAGTYNEQFF | TGTGCCAGCAGCGCCGAACTAGCGGGGACTTACAATGAGCAGTTCTTC
TRBJ1-5 | NA | few | TRBV12-3/TRBV12-4 | CASSFRGAHQPQHF | TGTGCCAGCAGTTTTCGGGGGGCGCATCAGCCCCAGCATTTT
TRBJ2-2 | NA | NA | TRBV29-1 | CSVVPRGELFF | TGCAGCGTTGTACCCCGGGGTGAGCTGTTTTTT
TRBJ1-6 | TRBD1 | few | TRBV7-9 | CASSSSTGGLNSPLHF | TGTGCCAGCAGCTCCTCGACAGGGGGTTTAAATTCACCCCTCCACTTT
TRBJ2-1 | TRBD2 | NA | TRBV5-6 | CASIRGGSYNEQFF | TGTGCCAGCATCCGGGGGGGATCCTACAATGAGCAGTTCTTC
TRBJ1-6 | TRBD1 | few | TRBV3-1 | CASSPWTGGDSPLHF | TGTGCCAGCAGCCCTTGGACAGGGGGAGATTCACCCCTCCACTTT
TRBJ2-7 | TRBD2 | medium-sized | TRBV15 | CATSRGGLASDEQYF | TGTGCCACCAGCAGAGGGGGACTAGCTAGCGACGAGCAGTACTTC
TRBJ1-4 | NA | few | TRBV20-1 | CSAYRATNEKLFF | TGCAGTGCATACAGAGCAACTAATGAAAAACTGTTTTTT
TRBJ2-7 | NA | few | TRBV20-1 | CSARWDLSYEQYF | TGCAGTGCTAGATGGGACCTCTCCTACGAGCAGTACTTC
TRBJ2-7 | NA | many | TRBV6-5 | CASSWSSARYEQYF | TGTGCCAGCAGTTGGAGTTCGGCCCGATACGAGCAGTACTTC
TRBJ2-1 | NA | few | TRBV20-1 | CSATEWGVGHNEQFF | TGCAGTGCTACCGAGTGGGGGGTGGGTCACAATGAGCAGTTCTTC
TRBJ1-2 | NA | NA | TRBV12-3/TRBV12-4 | CASSPTPRGGYTF | TGTGCCAGCAGTCCCACCCCCCGGGGTGGCTACACCTTC
TRBJ2-1 | NA | few | TRBV13 | CASSLGLTVVYDEQFF | TGTGCCAGCAGCTTAGGCCTCACAGTGGTGTATGATGAGCAGTTCTTC